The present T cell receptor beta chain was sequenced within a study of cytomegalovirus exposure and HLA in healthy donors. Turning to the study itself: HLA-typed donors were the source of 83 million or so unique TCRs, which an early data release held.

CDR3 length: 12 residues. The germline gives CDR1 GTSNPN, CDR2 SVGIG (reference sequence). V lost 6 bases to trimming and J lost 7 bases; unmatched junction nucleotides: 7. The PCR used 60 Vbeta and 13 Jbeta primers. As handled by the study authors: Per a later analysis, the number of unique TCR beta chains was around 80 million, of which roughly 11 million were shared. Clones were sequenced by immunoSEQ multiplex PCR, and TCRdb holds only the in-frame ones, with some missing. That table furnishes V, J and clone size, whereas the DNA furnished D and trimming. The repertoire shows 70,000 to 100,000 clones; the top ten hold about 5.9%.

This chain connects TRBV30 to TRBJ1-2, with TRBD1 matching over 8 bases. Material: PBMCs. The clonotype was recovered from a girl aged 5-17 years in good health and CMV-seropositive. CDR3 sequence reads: CACRGQAGGYTF. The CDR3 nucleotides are TGTGCCTGCCGGGGACAGGCGGGTGGCTACACCTTC.